These 2 T cell receptor beta chains originate from one sample sequenced in a study of beta chain features in type 1 diabetes (dated by TCRdb to the late 2010s). Libraries were built with the immunoSEQ multiplex PCR assay. All of the isolated RNA was reverse transcribed with the High Capacity cDNA Reverse Transcription Kit, so expressed TCRB transcripts were sequenced. Entries here come from immuneACCESS through TCRdb and include only in-frame sequences with V and J called. Some clones fail to appear in such tables; in the studies checked, an unresolved V gene covers under half of the shortfall, and the cause of the remainder is unknown. A total of 900,000 or so clones appear in this sample, 17% of them only once. The ten largest clones add up to 0.023% of the sample. The source material was naive CD4+ T cells from blood. The cell subset or site tag for this specimen amounts to: true naive CD4+ T cells. The receptors originated from a woman aged 18-29 years in good health.

This clone is a singleton in its sample. One base away lies a much larger clone, so this may be a sequencing read error. V usage is TRBV5-8 and J usage is TRBJ1-1; D perhaps matches TRBD1 (6 bases). The germline V gene has CDR1 SGHTS and CDR2 YDEGEE. This CDR3 is built from 13 residues. V lost 3 bases and J lost 2, with 8 bases in between. The CDR3 spells CASSSQGNTEAFF. In DNA, the CDR3 is TGTGCCAGCAGCTCACAGGGAAACACTGAAGCTTTCTTT.

This clone has only a few counts. The rearrangement links TRBV2 to TRBJ1-2; unclear D gene. The germline V gene encodes CDR1 SNHLY and CDR2 FYNNEI. The CDR3 has 14 residues. Trimming cost V 4 bases and J 5 bases, with 14 bases left between them. This CDR3 reads CASSVEAATYGYTF. CDR3 DNA: TGTGCCAGCAGTGTGGAGGCGGCCACATATGGCTACACCTTC.